This TCR beta chain was captured by sequencing in a study of primary melanoma T cells and metastatic recurrence (dated by TCRdb to 2020 to 2022). Background on the whole study: The cohort consisted of roughly 200 primary melanomas of stage T2 to T4, each more than 1 mm thick. The study examined whether T-cell fraction and T-cell repertoire clonality in primary melanoma tumors predicted patient outcome. The T-cell fraction measured by TCR beta sequencing was weighed against progression-free survival, the clinical outcome chosen for the comparison. Histopathological grading of tumor-infiltrating lymphocytes served as the comparison point for the T-cell fraction derived from sequencing.

Regarding this clone: Its antigen target is currently unknown. No clone much larger than this one lies a single base away; base qualities are absent.

The germline V gene (reference sequence) gives CDR1 as LNHDA and CDR2 as SQIVND. The trim is 2 bases for V and 0 bases for J, with a gap of 11 bases between the germline ends. The CDR3 goes from the cysteine to the phenylalanine over 16 residues. Only CDR3 DNA is held: 48 bases, read in frame from base 1. Study-wide conclusions, independent of this receptor: Reportedly, adding T-cell fraction to tumor thickness improved progression-free survival prediction more than adding any other histopathological variable did. The authors framed an effective T-cell-mediated antitumor response in primary melanoma only as a suggestion, not a demonstrated mechanism. Protection appeared to be conferred by a T-cell fraction above 20% regardless of ulceration status, mitotic rate or nodal disease. Progression-free survival was reportedly predicted by the tumor T-cell fraction independently of age, mitotic rate, ulceration and thickness.

Each patient's primary melanoma had been surgically resected and was viewed as potentially curable, though still at risk of metastatic recurrence. Library method: the immunoSEQ multiplex PCR assay. High-throughput sequencing of the T-cell receptor beta chain was performed on primary melanoma tumor tissue. In the authors' own workflow: Among the repertoire analyses were the distribution of insertions and deletions and the sharing of TCRB CDR3 between samples. A gradient-boosted model ranked how well the T-cell fraction predicted outcome compared with histopathological variables. TCRdb stores this immuneACCESS table with in-frame sequences only. Part of the clones is absent; in the studies checked, under half of the shortfall reflects unresolved V genes, and no reason is known for the rest. For V, J and clone size, that table is used; D and trimming come from the DNA. Recorded for this sample are 150 to 200 clones; 80% to 90% of them occurred a single time. Less than 11% of the sample belongs to the ten largest clones.

This chain joins TRBV19 to TRBJ2-4, with TRBD2 tentatively as D gene (5 bases match). This receptor was obtained from a human donor with melanoma. Sequenced input: melanoma tumor tissue. The CDR3 region reads CASSIMGGLAKNIQYF. The sequenced DNA is TGTGCCAGTAGTATAATGGGTGGACTAGCCAAAAACATTCAGTACTTC.